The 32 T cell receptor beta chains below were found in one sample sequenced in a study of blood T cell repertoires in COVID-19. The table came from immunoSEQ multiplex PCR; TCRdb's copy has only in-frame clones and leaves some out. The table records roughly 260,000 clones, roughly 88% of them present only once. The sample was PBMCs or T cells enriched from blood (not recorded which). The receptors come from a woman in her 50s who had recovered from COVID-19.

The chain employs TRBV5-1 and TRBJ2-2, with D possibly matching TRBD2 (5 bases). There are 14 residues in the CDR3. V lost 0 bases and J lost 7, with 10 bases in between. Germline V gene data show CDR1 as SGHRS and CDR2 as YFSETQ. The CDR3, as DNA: TGCGCCAGCAGCTTGGTGCAGCGGAACGGGGAGCTGTTTTTT. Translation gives CASSLVQRNGELFF.

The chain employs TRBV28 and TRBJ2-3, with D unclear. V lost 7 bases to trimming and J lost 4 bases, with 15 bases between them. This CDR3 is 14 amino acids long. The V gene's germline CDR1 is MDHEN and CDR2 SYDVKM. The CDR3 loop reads CASTPHFKPDTQYF. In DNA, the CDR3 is TGTGCCAGCACCCCCCACTTCAAGCCAGATACGCAGTATTTT.

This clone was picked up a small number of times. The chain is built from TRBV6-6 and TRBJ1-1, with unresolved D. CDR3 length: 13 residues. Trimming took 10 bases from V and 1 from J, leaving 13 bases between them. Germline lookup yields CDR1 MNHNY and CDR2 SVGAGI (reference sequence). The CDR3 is CATYGLANTEAFF. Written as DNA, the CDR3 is TGTGCCACCTACGGGTTGGCGAACACTGAAGCTTTCTTT.

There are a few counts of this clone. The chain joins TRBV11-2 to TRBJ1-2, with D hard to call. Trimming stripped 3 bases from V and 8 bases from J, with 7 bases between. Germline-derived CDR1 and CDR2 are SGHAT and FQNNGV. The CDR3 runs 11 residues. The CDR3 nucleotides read TGTGCCAGCAGCTTCAGAGGAGGCTACACCTTC. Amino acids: CASSFRGGYTF.

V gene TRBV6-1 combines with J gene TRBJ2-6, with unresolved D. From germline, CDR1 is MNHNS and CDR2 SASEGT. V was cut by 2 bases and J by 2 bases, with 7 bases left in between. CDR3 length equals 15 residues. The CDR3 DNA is TGTGCCAGCAGTGAACGGGTAGCTGGGGCCAACGTCCTGACTTTC. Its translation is CASSERVAGANVLTF.

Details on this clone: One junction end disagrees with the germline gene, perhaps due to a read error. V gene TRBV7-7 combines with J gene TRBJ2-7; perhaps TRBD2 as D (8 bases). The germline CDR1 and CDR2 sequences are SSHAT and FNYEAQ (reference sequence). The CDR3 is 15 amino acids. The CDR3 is CASSLGGGRSYEQYF. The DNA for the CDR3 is TGTGCTAGCAGCTTAGGGGGCGGGAGGTCCTACGAGCAGTACTTC.

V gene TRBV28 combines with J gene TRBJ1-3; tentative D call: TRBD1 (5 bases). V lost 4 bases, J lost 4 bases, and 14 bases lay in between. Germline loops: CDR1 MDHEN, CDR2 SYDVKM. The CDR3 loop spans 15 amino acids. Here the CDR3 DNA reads TGTGCCAGCAGTTCACCCAGGGTTTCGGGAAACACCATATATTTT. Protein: CASSSPRVSGNTIYF.

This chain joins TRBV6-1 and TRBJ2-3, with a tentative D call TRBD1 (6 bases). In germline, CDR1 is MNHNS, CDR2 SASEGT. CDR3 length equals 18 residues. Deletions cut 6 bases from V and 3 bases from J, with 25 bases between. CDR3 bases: TGTGCCAGCAGGGAATCACTTACAGGGAGAAAGGGTACAGATACGCAGTATTTT. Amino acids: CASRESLTGRKGTDTQYF.

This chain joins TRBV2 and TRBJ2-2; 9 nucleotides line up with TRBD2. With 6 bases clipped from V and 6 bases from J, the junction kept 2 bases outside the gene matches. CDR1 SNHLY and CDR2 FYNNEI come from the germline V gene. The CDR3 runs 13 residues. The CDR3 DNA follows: TGTGCCAGCAGCGGGACTAGCTCCGGGGAGCTGTTTTTT. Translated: CASSGTSSGELFF.

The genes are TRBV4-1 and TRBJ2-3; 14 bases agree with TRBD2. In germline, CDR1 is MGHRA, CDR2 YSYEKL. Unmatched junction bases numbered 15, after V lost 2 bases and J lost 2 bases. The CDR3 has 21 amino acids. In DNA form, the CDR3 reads TGCGCCAGCAGCCAATTTCCCCCCGGGACTAGCGGGAGTTCTTCCACAGATACGCAGTATTTT. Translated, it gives CASSQFPPGTSGSSSTDTQYF.

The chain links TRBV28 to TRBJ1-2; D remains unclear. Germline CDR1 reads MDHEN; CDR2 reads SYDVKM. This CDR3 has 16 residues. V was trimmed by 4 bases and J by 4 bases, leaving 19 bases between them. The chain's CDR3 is CASSYSVDEALYGYTF. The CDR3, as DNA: TGTGCCAGCAGTTACTCAGTTGACGAGGCCCTCTATGGCTACACCTTC.

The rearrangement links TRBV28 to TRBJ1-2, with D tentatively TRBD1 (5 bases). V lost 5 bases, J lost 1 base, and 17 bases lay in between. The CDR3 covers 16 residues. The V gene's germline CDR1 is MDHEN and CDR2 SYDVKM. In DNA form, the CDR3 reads TGTGCCAGCAGTCCTCCGAGTGACAGTCATAACTATGGCTACACCTTC. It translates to CASSPPSDSHNYGYTF.

In nucleotides, the CDR3 is TGTGCCAGCACAAGGCAGGGCTCTGGAAACACCATATATTTT. Translated, it gives CASTRQGSGNTIYF. This chain connects TRBV3-1 (or the pseudogene TRBV3-2) to TRBJ1-3, with D possibly TRBD1 on 5 matching bases. V was shortened by 7 bases and J by 0 bases, with 10 bases between the two germline ends. CDR3 length: 14 residues. Germline CDR1 reads LGHDT; CDR2 reads YNNKEL (reference sequence).

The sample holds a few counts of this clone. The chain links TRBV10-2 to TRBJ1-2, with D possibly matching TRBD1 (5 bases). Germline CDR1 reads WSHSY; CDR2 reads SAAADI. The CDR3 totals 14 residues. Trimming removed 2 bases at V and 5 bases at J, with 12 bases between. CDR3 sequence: CASSEGAANYGYTF. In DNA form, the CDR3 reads TGCGCCAGCAGTGAGGGGGCAGCCAATTATGGCTACACCTTC.

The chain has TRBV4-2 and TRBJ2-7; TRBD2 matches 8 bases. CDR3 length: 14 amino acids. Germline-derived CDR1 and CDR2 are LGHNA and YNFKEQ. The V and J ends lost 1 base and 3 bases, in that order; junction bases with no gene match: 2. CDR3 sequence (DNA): TGTGCCAGCAGCCAAGCGGGAGGGCACTACGAGCAGTACTTC. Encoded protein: CASSQAGGHYEQYF.

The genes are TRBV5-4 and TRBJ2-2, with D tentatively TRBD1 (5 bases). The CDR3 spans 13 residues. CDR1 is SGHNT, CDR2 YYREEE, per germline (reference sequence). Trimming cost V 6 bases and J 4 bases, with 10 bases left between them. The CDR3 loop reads CASIPGPTGELFF. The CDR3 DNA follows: TGTGCCAGCATTCCAGGGCCCACCGGGGAGCTGTTTTTT.

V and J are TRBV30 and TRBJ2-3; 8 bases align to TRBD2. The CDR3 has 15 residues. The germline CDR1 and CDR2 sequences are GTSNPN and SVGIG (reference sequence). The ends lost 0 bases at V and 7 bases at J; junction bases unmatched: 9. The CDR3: CAWSVASGFRYTQYF. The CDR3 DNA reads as TGTGCCTGGAGTGTGGCTAGCGGGTTTAGGTATACGCAGTATTTT.

The CDR3 protein is CASSTIDFQETQYF. The CDR3 DNA is TGTGCCAGCAGCACTATCGACTTCCAAGAGACCCAGTACTTC. This rearrangement joins TRBV5-8 to TRBJ2-5; the D is unclear. Germline loops: CDR1 SGHTS, CDR2 YDEGEE. Trimming pared 4 bases from V and 1 base from J, leaving 11 bases between. The CDR3 spans 14 residues.

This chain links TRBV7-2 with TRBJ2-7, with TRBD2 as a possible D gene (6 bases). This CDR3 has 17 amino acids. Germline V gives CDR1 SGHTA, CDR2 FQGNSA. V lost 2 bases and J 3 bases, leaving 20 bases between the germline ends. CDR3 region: CASSLPKFGGNSYEQYF. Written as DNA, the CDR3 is TGTGCCAGCAGCTTACCAAAGTTCGGCGGGAATAGCTACGAGCAGTACTTC.

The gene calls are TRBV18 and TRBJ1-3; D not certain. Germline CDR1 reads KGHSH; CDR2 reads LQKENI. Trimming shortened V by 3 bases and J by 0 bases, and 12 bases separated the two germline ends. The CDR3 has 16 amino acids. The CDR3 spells CASSPPAAISGNTIYF. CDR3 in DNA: TGTGCCAGCTCACCTCCAGCGGCCATCTCTGGAAACACCATATATTTT. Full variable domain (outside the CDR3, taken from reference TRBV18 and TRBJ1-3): NAGVMQNPRHLVRRRGQEARLRCSPMKGHSHVYWYRQLPEEGLKFMVYLQKENIIDESGMPKERFSAEFPKEGPSILRIQQVVRGDSAAYFCASSPPAAISGNTIYFGEGSWLTVV.

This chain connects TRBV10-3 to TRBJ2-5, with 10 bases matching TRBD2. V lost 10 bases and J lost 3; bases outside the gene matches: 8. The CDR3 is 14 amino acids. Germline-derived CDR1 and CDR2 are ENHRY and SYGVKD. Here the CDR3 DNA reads TGTGCCACCTCCCAAACTAGCGGGAAAGAGACCCAGTACTTC. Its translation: CATSQTSGKETQYF.

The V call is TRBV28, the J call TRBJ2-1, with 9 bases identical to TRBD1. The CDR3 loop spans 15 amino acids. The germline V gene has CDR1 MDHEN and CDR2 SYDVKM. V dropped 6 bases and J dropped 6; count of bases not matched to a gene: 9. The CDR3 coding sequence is TGTGCCAGCAGCCCCCCGGACAGGGGCGGCAATGAGCAGTTCTTC. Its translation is CASSPPDRGGNEQFF.

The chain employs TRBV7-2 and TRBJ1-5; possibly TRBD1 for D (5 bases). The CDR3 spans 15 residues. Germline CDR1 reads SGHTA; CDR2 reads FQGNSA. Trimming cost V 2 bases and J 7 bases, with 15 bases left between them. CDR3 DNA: TGTGCCAGCAGCTTATCAGGGAGGAGCGGGCAGCCCCAGCATTTT. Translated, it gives CASSLSGRSGQPQHF.

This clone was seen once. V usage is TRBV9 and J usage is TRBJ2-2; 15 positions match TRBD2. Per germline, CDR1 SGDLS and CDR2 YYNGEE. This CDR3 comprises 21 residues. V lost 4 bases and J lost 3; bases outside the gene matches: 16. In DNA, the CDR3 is TGTGCCAGCAGCCCCCCCGCCGGGACTAGCGGGGGGAAGGGATACACCGGGGAGCTGTTTTTT. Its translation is CASSPPAGTSGGKGYTGELFF.

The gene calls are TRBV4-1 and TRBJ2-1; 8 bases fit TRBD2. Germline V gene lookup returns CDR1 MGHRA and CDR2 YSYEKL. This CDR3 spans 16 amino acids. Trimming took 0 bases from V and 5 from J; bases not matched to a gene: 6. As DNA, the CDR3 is TGCGCCAGCAGCCAAGATCCAGCGGGAGTTAACAATGAGCAGTTCTTC. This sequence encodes CASSQDPAGVNNEQFF.

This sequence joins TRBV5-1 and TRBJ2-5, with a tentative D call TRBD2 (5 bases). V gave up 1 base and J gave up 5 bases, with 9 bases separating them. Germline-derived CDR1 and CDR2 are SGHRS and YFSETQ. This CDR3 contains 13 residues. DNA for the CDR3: TGCGCCAGCAGCTTGAACACGGGGGAGACCCAGTACTTC. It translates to CASSLNTGETQYF.

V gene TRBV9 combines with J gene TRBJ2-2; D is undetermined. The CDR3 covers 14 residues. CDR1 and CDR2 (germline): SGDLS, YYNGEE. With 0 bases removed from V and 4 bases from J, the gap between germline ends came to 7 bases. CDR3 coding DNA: TGTGCCAGCAGCGTAGAACTAACCACCGGGGAGCTGTTTTTT. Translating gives CASSVELTTGELFF.

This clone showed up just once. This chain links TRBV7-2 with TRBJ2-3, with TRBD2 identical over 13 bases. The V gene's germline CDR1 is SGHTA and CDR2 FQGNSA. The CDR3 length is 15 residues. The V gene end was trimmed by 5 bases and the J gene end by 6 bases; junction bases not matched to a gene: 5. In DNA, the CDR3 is TGTGCCAGCAGCCGTGGACTAGCGGGAGTGGATACGCAGTATTTT. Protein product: CASSRGLAGVDTQYF.

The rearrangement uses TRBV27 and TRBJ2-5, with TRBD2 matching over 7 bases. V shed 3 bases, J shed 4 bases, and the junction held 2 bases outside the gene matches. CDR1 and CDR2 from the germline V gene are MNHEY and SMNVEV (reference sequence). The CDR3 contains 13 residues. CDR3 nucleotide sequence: TGTGCCAGCAGTTTCCGGGGGGTAGAGACCCAGTACTTC. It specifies CASSFRGVETQYF.

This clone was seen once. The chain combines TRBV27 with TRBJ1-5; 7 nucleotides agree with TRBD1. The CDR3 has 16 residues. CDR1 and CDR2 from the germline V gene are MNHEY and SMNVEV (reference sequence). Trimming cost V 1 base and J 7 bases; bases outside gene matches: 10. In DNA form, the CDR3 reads TGTGCCAGCAGTTTATTCCGAGGGGGCAAGATCCAGCCCCAGCATTTT. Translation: CASSLFRGGKIQPQHF.

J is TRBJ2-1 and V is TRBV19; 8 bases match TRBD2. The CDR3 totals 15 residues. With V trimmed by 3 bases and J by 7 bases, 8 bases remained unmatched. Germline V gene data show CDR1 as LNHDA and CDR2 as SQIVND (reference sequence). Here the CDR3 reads CASSIRGLGGNEQFF. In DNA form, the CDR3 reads TGTGCCAGTAGTATTAGGGGACTAGGTGGGAATGAGCAGTTCTTC. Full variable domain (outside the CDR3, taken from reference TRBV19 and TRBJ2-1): DGGITQSPKYLFRKEGQNVTLSCEQNLNHDAMYWYRQDPGQGLRLIYYSQIVNDFQKGDIAEGYSVSREKKESFPLTVTSAQKNPTAFYLCASSIRGLGGNEQFFGPGTRLTVL.

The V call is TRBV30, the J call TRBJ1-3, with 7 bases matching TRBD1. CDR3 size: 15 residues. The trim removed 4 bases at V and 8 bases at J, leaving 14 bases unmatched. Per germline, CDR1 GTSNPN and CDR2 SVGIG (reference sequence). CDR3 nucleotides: TGTGCCTGGACCAACCCCGGGACAGCGGAACACACCATATATTTT. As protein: CAWTNPGTAEHTIYF.